These T cell receptor beta chains were read from a single sample in a study of blood T cell repertoires in COVID-19. The assay was immunoSEQ multiplex PCR, and TCRdb's table has in-frame clones only and misses some. The sample includes 150,000 to 200,000 clones, roughly 77% of them seen just once. Sample: peripheral blood. The receptor source for this set is a human donor in a cohort sampled during active COVID-19. Both conserved end residues are part of each CDR3. Each record gives: V gene, CDR3 protein.

TRBV4-3 CASSRSLRTSGLNEQFF
TRBV7-9 CASSSPAGYEQYF
TRBV6-1 CASGDRGDTEAFF
TRBV5-6 CASSLRGFDEKLFF
TRBV3-1/TRBV3-2 CASSQEELAGVGQYF
TRBV4-1 CASSQDLGVYEQYF
TRBV5-5 CASRAAGGMNTEAFF
TRBV28 CASSEPSSSYEQYF
TRBV20-1 CSARYATEQFF
TRBV27 CASSGQGGQPQHF
TRBV27 CASSARLAHKRQETQYF
TRBV19 CASSPDRGSEQYF
TRBV3-1/TRBV3-2 CASNTGGELIF
TRBV11-3 CASSKTVQETQYF
TRBV5-1 CASSPEDFWGTDTQYF
TRBV2 CASSAQGAEVGANVLTF
TRBV29-1 CSVDRGSGETQYF
TRBV28 CASRPGRGDSGTGELFF
TRBV27 CASSSLGETQYF
TRBV7-3 CASSLDRWGPEQYF
TRBV7-2 CASSAGRGETQYF
TRBV19 CASSRGWQGGGYTF
TRBV5-6 CASSGGDTQETQYF
TRBV11-3 CASSSPPGTQYF
TRBV27 CASSLRNRGTNEKLFF
TRBV5-4 CASSLEQGLDNEQFF
TRBV6-7 CASSPRGLAVFYEQYF
TRBV7-8 CASSLFEDEQFF
TRBV5-4 CASSLLLTNRGTGELFF
TRBV18 CASSTRTGEGTEAFF
TRBV7-2 CASSLDLGVAEQYF
TRBV6-2/TRBV6-3 CASSDMRNEQFF
TRBV29-1 CSVGHEQFF
TRBV7-3 CASSFGQGNNEQFF
TRBV11-2 CASSAPGTDLSYEQYF